The 26 T cell receptor beta chains in this list originate from one sample, sequenced in a study of T cell responses to AZD1222 COVID-19 vaccine. Generated by immunoSEQ multiplex PCR, the TCRdb table keeps only in-frame clones and is missing some. The sample carries 90,000 to 120,000 clones, over 80% recorded once. Sequencing used peripheral blood, obtained 28 days after the second AZD1222 dose. These receptors all come from an adult who received the AZD1222 COVID-19 vaccine.

The rearrangement joins TRBV4-1 to TRBJ1-1; no clear D gene. In germline, CDR1 is MGHRA, CDR2 YSYEKL. V dropped 4 bases and J dropped 0 bases, with 15 bases sitting between them. This CDR3 region has 16 residues. The CDR3 region has the DNA TGCGCCAGCAGCCCCCATAACCCTCGTCTGAACACTGAAGCTTTCTTT. This codes for CASSPHNPRLNTEAFF.

The chain employs TRBV5-4 and TRBJ2-7, with 9 bases lining up with TRBD2. This CDR3 has 15 amino acids. V lost 4 bases and J lost 2; bases outside the gene matches: 7. CDR1 and CDR2 from the germline V gene are SGHNT and YYREEE (reference sequence). CDR3 bases: TGTGCCAGCAGCCTGCGGGCTAGCGGGGCCTACGAGCAGTACTTC. Its translation is CASSLRASGAYEQYF.

This chain uses TRBV10-2 with TRBJ1-4; perhaps TRBD1 as D (5 bases). This CDR3 region has 15 residues. Germline lookup yields CDR1 WSHSY and CDR2 SAAADI. V dropped 7 bases and J dropped 0 bases, with 12 bases sitting between them. CDR3 residues: CASTPGGSTNEKLFF. CDR3 DNA: TGCGCCAGCACCCCTGGGGGGTCAACTAATGAAAAACTGTTTTTT.

This sequence joins TRBV29-1 and TRBJ1-2; 10 nucleotides align to TRBD1. The V gene end was trimmed by 5 bases and the J gene end by 5 bases; junction bases not matched to a gene: 8. There are 14 residues in the CDR3. Germline loops: CDR1 SQVTM, CDR2 ANQGSEA. This chain's CDR3 is CSVQPGTGVYGYTF. The CDR3 DNA reads as TGCAGCGTTCAACCCGGGACAGGGGTGTATGGCTACACCTTC.

The J gene is TRBJ1-1, the V gene TRBV13; no firm D call. The V gene's germline CDR1 is PRHDT and CDR2 FYEKMQ (reference sequence). This CDR3 region has 14 residues. V was clipped by 5 bases and J by 4 bases, with 14 bases between them. CDR3 residues: CASSPWSEGTEAFF. The CDR3 DNA sequence: TGTGCCAGCAGCCCGTGGTCAGAAGGCACTGAAGCTTTCTTT.

The rearrangement uses TRBV12-3 or TRBV12-4 and TRBJ2-7, with D tentatively TRBD1 (6 bases). The germline V and J ends were trimmed by 6 bases and 1 base, with 10 bases remaining between them. This CDR3 spans 13 amino acids. CDR3 region: CASRTTGSYEQYF. The CDR3 DNA reads TGTGCCAGCAGAACGACAGGTTCCTACGAGCAGTACTTC.

This chain joins TRBV4-3 and TRBJ2-1, with D hard to call. The germline V gene has CDR1 LGHNA and CDR2 YSLEER. There are 16 residues in the CDR3. Trimming shortened V by 0 bases and J by 2 bases, and 11 bases separated the two germline ends. Here the CDR3 DNA reads TGCGCCAGCAGCCAAGAGTCCATCTGGACCTACAATGAGCAGTTCTTC. This codes for CASSQESIWTYNEQFF.

The rearrangement joins TRBV7-2 to TRBJ1-2; no clear D. The V gene's germline CDR1 is SGHTA and CDR2 FQGNSA. The CDR3 loop spans 12 amino acids. Trimming removed 5 bases at V and 9 bases at J, with 13 bases between. The DNA of the CDR3 is TGTGCCAGCAGCCTAACCCGCATGAGCTACACCTTC. Protein product: CASSLTRMSYTF.

The V gene is TRBV11-2, the J gene TRBJ1-5, with no clear D. CDR1 is SGHAT and CDR2 is FQNNGV in the germline V gene. The CDR3 length is 13 residues. V lost 5 bases to trimming and J lost 4 bases, with 9 bases between them. The CDR3 loop is CASSPQWNQPQHF. The CDR3 nucleotides read TGTGCCAGCAGCCCCCAATGGAATCAGCCCCAGCATTTT.

This chain links TRBV21-1 with TRBJ2-7; the D call of TRBD2 is as the table states it, not checked on the DNA. TRBV21-1 is reported as a pseudogene. The CDR3 runs to 17 residues. The chain's CDR3 is CASSKKMRLAFEYEQYF. The CDR3 DNA is TGTGCCAGCAGCAAAAAAATGCGGCTAGCTTTCGAGTACGAGCAGTACTTC.

V gene TRBV5-4 combines with J gene TRBJ1-1; D ambiguous. The germline gives CDR1 SGHNT, CDR2 YYREEE (reference sequence). V lost 6 bases and J lost 1, with 7 bases in between. The CDR3 length is 12 residues. DNA of the CDR3: TGTGCCAGCATGAGAACGAACACTGAAGCTTTCTTT. Protein sequence: CASMRTNTEAFF.

The table lists this clone with a few counts. The V gene is TRBV7-2, the J gene TRBJ2-1; 8 positions agree with TRBD1. The CDR3 is made up of 18 amino acids. Unmatched junction bases numbered 12, after V lost 2 bases and J lost 3 bases. Looked up from germline, CDR1 is SGHTA and CDR2 is FQGNSA. CDR3 DNA: TGTGCCAGCAGCTTAAGAACTAAAGCAGGGGGCGTCTACAATGAGCAGTTCTTC. As protein: CASSLRTKAGGVYNEQFF.

CDR3 residues: CASSTTGSYEQYF. For the CDR3, the DNA is TGTGCCAGCAGCACAACAGGCTCCTACGAGCAGTACTTC. The chain joins TRBV5-4 to TRBJ2-7, with TRBD1 as a possible D gene (5 bases). Trimming shortened V by 4 bases and J by 0 bases, and 8 bases separated the two germline ends. CDR1 is SGHNT, CDR2 YYREEE, per germline (reference sequence). The CDR3 contains 13 residues.

The V gene is TRBV5-4, the J gene TRBJ2-2; 10 bases map to TRBD2. Unmatched junction bases numbered 4, after V lost 0 bases and J lost 5 bases. The germline V gene has CDR1 SGHNT and CDR2 YYREEE (reference sequence). The CDR3 runs 16 residues. CDR3 amino acids: CASSLASGRVTGELFF. The CDR3 nucleotides read TGTGCCAGCAGCTTGGCCAGCGGGAGGGTTACCGGGGAGCTGTTTTTT.

The J gene is TRBJ2-1, the V gene TRBV7-9, with D uncertain. This CDR3 spans 12 amino acids. The germline gives CDR1 SEHNR, CDR2 FQNEAQ (reference sequence). V was trimmed by 5 bases and J by 4 bases, leaving 6 bases between them. The DNA for the CDR3 is TGTGCCAGCAGCGGCCTTTACAATGAGCAGTTCTTC. As protein: CASSGLYNEQFF.

The rearrangement joins TRBV18 to TRBJ1-1; possibly TRBD1 for D (5 bases). V was clipped by 3 bases and J by 2 bases, with 10 bases between them. The CDR3 is 14 residues long. The germline gives CDR1 KGHSH, CDR2 LQKENI. This CDR3 is CASSPARANTEAFF. CDR3 in DNA: TGTGCCAGCTCACCGGCCAGGGCAAACACTGAAGCTTTCTTT.

The chain combines TRBV6-5 with TRBJ2-1; unclear D gene. The V and J ends lost 5 bases and 4 bases respectively, with 3 bases between them. The CDR3 is 11 amino acids. Per the germline V gene, CDR1 is MNHEY and CDR2 is SVGAGI. The CDR3 bases are TGTGCCAGCAGTCAGTACAATGAGCAGTTCTTC. Its translation: CASSQYNEQFF.

V and J are TRBV12-3 or TRBV12-4 and TRBJ2-3, with D unresolved. The V end was cut by 1 base, the J end by 4 bases, with 6 bases between. The CDR3 is 13 residues long. The CDR3 loop is CASSLGAADTQYF. CDR3 DNA: TGTGCCAGCAGTTTAGGGGCCGCAGATACGCAGTATTTT.

This clone was counted a single time. This chain connects TRBV6-4 to TRBJ1-3, with 7 bases identical to TRBD1. This CDR3 is built from 15 residues. CDR1 and CDR2 from the germline V gene are MRHNA and SNTAGT. The junction had 5 bases not matched to a gene; V was cut back by 6 bases and J by 0 bases. CDR3 DNA: TGTGCCAGCAGCCCCGACAGGGACTCTGGAAACACCATATATTTT. It specifies CASSPDRDSGNTIYF.

The rearrangement links TRBV5-6 to TRBJ1-1; D might be TRBD1 (5 bases). V was trimmed by 2 bases and J by 6 bases, leaving 11 bases between them. Germline V gene sequence: CDR1 SGHDT, CDR2 YYEEEE. The CDR3 spans 13 residues. In DNA form, the CDR3 reads TGTGCCAGCAGCTTCGGGGGAGGGTCTGAAGCTTTCTTT. It codes for CASSFGGGSEAFF. The full variable domain, with the rest looked up from reference TRBV5-6 and TRBJ1-1, is DAGVTQSPTHLIKTRGQQVTLRCSPKSGHDTVSWYQQALGQGPQFIFQYYEEEERQRGNFPDRFSGHQFPNYSSELNVNALLLGDSALYLCASSFGGGSEAFFGQGTRLTVV.

This chain joins TRBV5-1 and TRBJ1-4; D gene ambiguous. V lost 7 bases to trimming and J lost 4 bases, with 11 bases between them. Germline V gene lookup returns CDR1 SGHRS and CDR2 YFSETQ. This CDR3 has 13 residues. The CDR3 spells CASRTASNEKLFF. CDR3 DNA sequence: TGCGCCAGCCGTACAGCCAGTAATGAAAAACTGTTTTTT.

The genes are TRBV7-9 and TRBJ1-1, with D hard to call. This CDR3 comprises 15 residues. Trimming removed 2 bases at V and 2 bases at J, with 12 bases between. Germline CDR1 reads SEHNR; CDR2 reads FQNEAQ (reference sequence). The CDR3 protein is CASSLNLGPNTEAFF. DNA of the CDR3: TGTGCCAGCAGCTTAAATCTAGGACCAAACACTGAAGCTTTCTTT.

V is TRBV9 and J is TRBJ2-1; 7 nucleotides line up with TRBD2. CDR1 is SGDLS and CDR2 is YYNGEE in the germline V gene. This CDR3 region has 15 residues. With 0 bases clipped from V and 8 bases from J, the junction kept 8 bases outside the gene matches. The CDR3 loop reads CASSVAGGRVDEQFF. The CDR3 region has the DNA TGTGCCAGCAGCGTAGCGGGAGGTCGAGTGGATGAGCAGTTCTTC.

J is TRBJ2-7 and V is TRBV29-1; tentatively, D is TRBD1 (6 bases). CDR3 length equals 16 residues. Germline CDR1 and CDR2: SQVTM and ANQGSEA. V lost 1 base to trimming and J lost 0 bases, with 16 bases between them. The CDR3 DNA reads TGCAGCGTTGAAGGCACAGGGAATGGGGGCTCCTACGAGCAGTACTTC. Translating it yields CSVEGTGNGGSYEQYF.

This clone was counted between two and nine times. This sequence joins TRBV7-9 and TRBJ1-3; D ambiguous. Trimming shortened V by 0 bases and J by 0 bases, and 3 bases separated the two germline ends. Germline V CDR1 and CDR2: SEHNR, FQNEAQ (reference sequence). This CDR3 contains 14 residues. The chain's CDR3 is CASSLAASGNTIYF. DNA for the CDR3: TGTGCCAGCAGCTTAGCCGCCTCTGGAAACACCATATATTTT.

The chain recombines TRBV23-1 with TRBJ2-7; D might be TRBD1 (6 bases). TRBV23-1 is treated as an ORF (open reading frame) with a function not yet certain. Trimming removed 0 bases at V and 2 bases at J, with 11 bases between. This CDR3 is 15 amino acids long. CDR3 protein: CASSQSAQGPYEQYF. The CDR3 nucleotides read TGCGCCAGCAGTCAATCGGCACAGGGACCCTACGAGCAGTACTTC.